A single sample is the source of the 19 T cell receptor beta chains below, sequenced in a study of cytomegalovirus exposure and HLA in healthy donors. Some clones are missing from TCRdb's copy, which holds only in-frame ones; the method was immunoSEQ multiplex PCR. The profile shows some 130,000 clones, roughly nine tenths of them singletons. The sequencing sample was made of PBMCs. The receptors shown here come from a man between 18 and 29 years old in good health and CMV-seronegative.

This clone appeared a few times. V usage is TRBV7-9 and J usage is TRBJ1-1, with D perhaps matching TRBD1 (6 bases). CDR1 and CDR2 from the germline V gene are SEHNR and FQNEAQ (reference sequence). CDR3 length: 12 amino acids. Deletions cut 8 bases from V and 3 bases from J, with 10 bases between. The CDR3 protein is CASSPGDTEAFF. In DNA form, the CDR3 reads TGTGCCAGCTCCCCAGGGGACACTGAAGCTTTCTTT.

The rearrangement joins TRBV12-2 to TRBJ1-4. TRBV12-2 is a pseudogene. CDR3 size: 17 residues. This CDR3 reads CASRLVMRAGTYEKLFF. CDR3 nucleotides: TGTGCAAGTCGCTTAGTTATGCGGGCAGGAACTTATGAAAAACTGTTTTTT.

The chain carries TRBV28 and TRBJ2-2; TRBD2 matches at 14 bases. The trim removed 5 bases at V and 6 bases at J, leaving 17 bases unmatched. The CDR3 covers 20 residues. CDR1 is MDHEN and CDR2 is SYDVKM in the germline V gene. The CDR3 loop reads CASSGPPRLAGGPSAGELFF. CDR3 sequence (DNA): TGTGCCAGCAGTGGGCCCCCACGACTAGCGGGAGGGCCTAGCGCCGGGGAGCTGTTTTTT.

This sequence joins TRBV20-1 and TRBJ1-2, with a tentative D call TRBD1 (5 bases). There are 11 residues in the CDR3. Germline CDR1 and CDR2: DFQATT and SNEGSKA (reference sequence). V was pared by 4 bases and J by 2 bases, with 5 bases between. CDR3 sequence (DNA): TGCAGTGCTAACAGGAACTATGGCTACACCTTC. This codes for CSANRNYGYTF.

The V gene is TRBV5-1, the J gene TRBJ2-5, with TRBD1 matching 8 bases. The V gene end was trimmed by 5 bases and the J gene end by 1 base; junction bases not matched to a gene: 7. CDR3 size: 15 residues. Per germline, CDR1 SGHRS and CDR2 YFSETQ. The CDR3 nucleotides are TGCGCCAGCAGGGAGCTGGGACAGGCCCAAGAGACCCAGTACTTC. Translating gives CASRELGQAQETQYF.

The rearrangement joins TRBV6-5 to TRBJ1-4, with 7 nucleotides matching TRBD1. The CDR3 has 14 amino acids. The V gene end was trimmed by 6 bases and the J gene end by 4 bases; junction bases not matched to a gene: 5. Germline CDR1 is MNHEY and CDR2 is SVGAGI. CDR3 protein: CASRRGQINEKLFF. Written as DNA, the CDR3 is TGTGCCAGCAGGAGGGGACAGATTAATGAAAAACTGTTTTTT.

This chain uses TRBV7-9 with TRBJ1-2; D not resolved. CDR1 and CDR2 (germline): SEHNR, FQNEAQ (reference sequence). The V gene lost 5 bases and the J gene lost 5 bases, with 9 bases spanning the gap. The CDR3 is 12 amino acids. CDR3 loop: CASSPVSYGYTF. In DNA, the CDR3 is TGTGCCAGCAGCCCCGTGTCGTATGGCTACACCTTC.

This clone was observed once. The chain is built from TRBV19 and TRBJ2-2; 11 bases match TRBD1. CDR1 is LNHDA, CDR2 SQIVND, per germline (reference sequence). V shed 10 bases and J 4 bases; nucleotides not matched to a gene: 8. The length of the CDR3 is 15 residues. The CDR3 region has the DNA TGTGCCATCGGGACAGGGGGTTTACCCACCGGGGAGCTGTTTTTT. Translating gives CAIGTGGLPTGELFF. The complete variable domain, with remaining parts taken from reference TRBV19 and TRBJ2-2, reads DGGITQSPKYLFRKEGQNVTLSCEQNLNHDAMYWYRQDPGQGLRLIYYSQIVNDFQKGDIAEGYSVSREKKESFPLTVTSAQKNPTAFYLCAIGTGGLPTGELFFGEGSRLTVL.

The chain is built from TRBV12-5 and TRBJ1-6; D gene ambiguous. The CDR3 consists of 14 residues. Germline V CDR1 and CDR2: LGHNT, FRNRAP. Trimming removed 8 bases from V and 8 bases from J, with 16 bases in between. The CDR3 sequence: CASCTSVSYSPLHF. CDR3 in DNA: TGTGCTAGTTGCACCAGTGTATCTTATTCACCCCTCCACTTT. The full variable domain, its missing parts supplied by reference TRBV12-5 and TRBJ1-6, is DARVTQTPRHKVTEMGQEVTMRCQPILGHNTVFWYRQTMMQGLELLAYFRNRAPLDDSGMPKDRFSAEMPDATLATLKIQPSEPRDSAVYFCASCTSVSYSPLHFGNGTRLTVT.

V is TRBV13 and J is TRBJ2-2; the D gene is possibly TRBD1 (6 bases). V was cut by 2 bases and J by 6 bases, with 16 bases left in between. The CDR3 consists of 16 residues. The V gene's germline CDR1 is PRHDT and CDR2 FYEKMQ (reference sequence). The CDR3 DNA reads TGTGCCAGCAGCTTAATACAGGGAGTCCCTCCCGGGGAGCTGTTTTTT. As protein: CASSLIQGVPPGELFF.

The rearrangement joins TRBV4-3 to TRBJ1-2; no clear D. Germline V gene sequence: CDR1 LGHNA, CDR2 YSLEER. The CDR3 is made up of 13 amino acids. V dropped 1 base and J dropped 5 bases, with 8 bases sitting between them. The CDR3 region is CASSQGATYGYTF. CDR3 nucleotides: TGCGCCAGCAGCCAAGGGGCTACGTATGGCTACACCTTC.

The chain couples TRBV11-2 to TRBJ2-2; D might be TRBD2 (5 bases). Germline V gene lookup returns CDR1 SGHAT and CDR2 FQNNGV. The CDR3 totals 13 residues. Trimming left V 4 bases short and J 6 bases short, with 9 bases between. The CDR3 loop is CASSWAGAGELFF. The CDR3 DNA sequence: TGTGCCAGCAGCTGGGCCGGGGCCGGGGAGCTGTTTTTT. Full variable domain (remainder filled in from reference TRBV11-2 and TRBJ2-2): EAGVAQSPRYKIIEKRQSVAFWCNPISGHATLYWYQQILGQGPKLLIQFQNNGVVDDSQLPKDRFSAERLKGVDSTLKIQPAKLEDSAVYLCASSWAGAGELFFGEGSRLTVL.

The chain carries TRBV4-1 and TRBJ2-5, with D tentatively TRBD2 (5 bases). The germline CDR1 and CDR2 sequences are MGHRA and YSYEKL. V was pared by 2 bases and J by 4 bases, with 14 bases between. There are 15 residues in the CDR3. Written as DNA, the CDR3 is TGCGCCAGCAGCCAATCCCCGGGGTTTGGAGAGACCCAGTACTTC. Its protein product is CASSQSPGFGETQYF.

This clone was recorded once. The chain recombines TRBV4-1 with TRBJ2-1; TRBD2 matches at 8 bases. This CDR3 is 17 amino acids long. CDR1 is MGHRA, CDR2 YSYEKL, per germline. V was pared by 1 base and J by 3 bases, with 8 bases of the junction left unmatched. The DNA for the CDR3 is TGCGCCAGCAGCCAAGCCCCTACTAGCGGAATCTACAATGAGCAGTTCTTC. It yields the protein CASSQAPTSGIYNEQFF.

This chain joins TRBV27 and TRBJ2-1; D possibly corresponds to TRBD2 (6 bases). The length of the CDR3 is 11 residues. Germline CDR1 is MNHEY and CDR2 is SMNVEV (reference sequence). The V and J ends lost 3 bases and 9 bases respectively, with 6 bases between them. The CDR3 DNA reads TGTGCCAGCAGTTTCGGGAGTGAGCAGTTCTTC. Protein: CASSFGSEQFF.

This clone appeared many times. The chain links TRBV7-2 to TRBJ2-7; 9 bases map to TRBD1. The CDR3 length is 16 residues. From germline, CDR1 is SGHTA and CDR2 FQGNSA. The trim removed 3 bases at V and 0 bases at J, leaving 6 bases unmatched. The CDR3 sequence is CASSLRQGGYSYEQYF. CDR3 bases: TGTGCCAGCAGCTTGAGACAGGGGGGATACTCCTACGAGCAGTACTTC. Filled out from reference TRBV7-2 and TRBJ2-7, the complete variable domain reads GAGVSQSPSNKVTEKGKDVELRCDPISGHTALYWYRQSLGQGLEFLIYFQGNSAPDKSGLPSDRFSAERTGGSVSTLTIQRTQQEDSAVYLCASSLRQGGYSYEQYFGPGTRLTVT.

This rearrangement joins TRBV7-9 to TRBJ2-3; 11 bases fit TRBD2. This CDR3 comprises 15 residues. Trimming cost V 5 bases and J 1 base; bases outside gene matches: 2. Germline-derived CDR1 and CDR2 are SEHNR and FQNEAQ (reference sequence). CDR3 loop: CASSPLAGGTDTQYF. CDR3 nucleotide sequence: TGTGCCAGCAGCCCACTAGCGGGGGGCACAGATACGCAGTATTTT.

The chain is built from TRBV7-8 and TRBJ2-5; D is ambiguous. V was trimmed by 1 base and J by 2 bases, leaving 8 bases between them. This CDR3 spans 14 amino acids. The germline gives CDR1 SGHVS, CDR2 FQNEAQ. The CDR3 here is CASSLGALQETQYF. CDR3 nucleotide sequence: TGTGCCAGCAGCTTAGGAGCTCTACAAGAGACCCAGTACTTC.

The V call is TRBV6-5, the J call TRBJ2-7, with TRBD2 matching 7 bases. This CDR3 comprises 15 residues. In germline, CDR1 is MNHEY, CDR2 SVGAGI. With V trimmed by 5 bases and J by 5 bases, 12 bases remained unmatched. CDR3 sequence reads: CASSKNNPGGNEQYF. The CDR3 nucleotides are TGTGCCAGCAGTAAGAACAACCCCGGGGGGAACGAGCAGTACTTC.